This record looks at one TCR beta chain sequence and its context. Its specificity is not known. Clones were read by immunoSEQ multiplex PCR, and TCRdb kept only the in-frame ones, dropping some. The table includes about 1 million clones, around 75% detected once. Germline CDR1 and CDR2: MGHRA and YSYEKL. The CDR3 contains 14 residues. V shed 0 bases and J shed 4 bases, with 10 bases lying between them. This record comes from a study of shared clonotypes between healthy human individuals. Study-wide results and limits: Naive subsets usually exceeded memory subsets in estimated richness. Compared with clonotypes that all four donors shared, non-shared clonotypes had lower generation probabilities.

This clonotype originated in a man aged 18-30 years in good health. The sample was memory CD4+ T cells sorted from blood. The sample's subset: CD45RA-negative fraction. This chain links TRBV4-1 with TRBJ2-7; D remains unclear. CDR3 protein: CASSQDRIRYEQYF. The CDR3 DNA follows: TGCGCCAGCAGCCAAGATCGCATTAGATACGAGCAGTACTTC.